The T cell receptor (beta chain) described here comes from a study of post-analysis software for immune sequencing data. Points from the study as a whole: Controls significantly exceeded multiple sclerosis patients in normalized Chao1 diversity. Roughly 5 TRBV segments (TRBV5-6, TRBV5-1 and TRBV20-1 among them) occurred more frequently in patients than in controls.

A few counts support this clonotype. The antigen is unknown. Presence of unique molecular identifiers characterized the TCR beta cDNA libraries. MiXCR, run by TCRdb on the PCR reads, gives a single entry per CDR3 protein. This sample carries fewer than 900,000 distinct CDR3 sequences, 46% of them seen once, and the ten largest clones take 4.9%. CDR1 is MNHEY and CDR2 is SVGAGI in the germline V gene. V was trimmed by 0 bases and J by 3 bases, leaving 11 bases between them. The CDR3 runs 15 residues. The sample was blood. The sequence derives from a girl aged 10 to 17 with multiple sclerosis. The chain couples TRBV6-5 to TRBJ1-2; a weak D match, TRBD1 (6 bases). The CDR3 here is CASSYSSKGDYGYTF. Written as DNA, the CDR3 is TGTGCCAGCAGTTACTCCTCGAAGGGGGACTATGGCTACACCTTC.